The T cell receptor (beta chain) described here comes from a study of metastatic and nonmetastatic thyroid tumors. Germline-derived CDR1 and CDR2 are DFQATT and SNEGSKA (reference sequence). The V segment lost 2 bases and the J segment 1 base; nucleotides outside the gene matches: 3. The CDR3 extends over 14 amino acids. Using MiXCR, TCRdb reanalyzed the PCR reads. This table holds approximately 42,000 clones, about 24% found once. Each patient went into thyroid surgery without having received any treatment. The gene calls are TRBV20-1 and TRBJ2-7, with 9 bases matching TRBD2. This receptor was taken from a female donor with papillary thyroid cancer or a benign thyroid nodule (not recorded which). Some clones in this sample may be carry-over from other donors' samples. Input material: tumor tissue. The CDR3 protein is CSARLAGISYEQYF. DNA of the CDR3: TGCAGTGCTAGACTAGCGGGGATATCCTACGAGCAGTACTTC.